The next 29 T cell receptor beta chains were all read from a single sample in a study of T cell responses to AZD1222 COVID-19 vaccine (dated by TCRdb to the early 2020s). The library was prepared using the immunoSEQ multiplex PCR assay. In its TCRdb copy, this immuneACCESS table keeps in-frame sequences only and misses some clones. Where compared with another copy, unresolved V genes explain less than half of these, and the others have no known cause. Across this sample there are 180,000 or so clones, with around 90% seen only once. The ten largest account for about 24% of the sample. The time point label corresponds to: about 28 days (+/-7) after the second vaccine dose. The sequencing used peripheral blood, collected 28 days after the second AZD1222 dose. The receptors come from an adult who received the AZD1222 COVID-19 vaccine.

V usage is TRBV12-3 or TRBV12-4 and J usage is TRBJ2-7; no clear D gene. CDR3 length: 12 residues. V lost 1 base and J 7 bases, leaving 8 bases between the germline ends. The CDR3 loop is CASSLVGREQYF. The CDR3 nucleotides read TGTGCCAGCAGTTTAGTGGGTCGGGAGCAGTACTTC.

The V and J genes are TRBV10-3 and TRBJ1-5, with unresolved D. CDR3 length equals 14 residues. CDR1 and CDR2 (germline): ENHRY, SYGVKD. V dropped 4 bases and J dropped 6 bases, with 13 bases sitting between them. The CDR3 DNA reads TGTGCCATCAGTGCTGGAAGGGCTGGTCAGCCCCAGCATTTT. This codes for CAISAGRAGQPQHF.

The chain couples TRBV27 to TRBJ2-1, with 14 bases that match TRBD2. CDR1 and CDR2 (germline): MNHEY, SMNVEV (reference sequence). V lost 6 bases, J lost 4 bases, and 5 bases stayed unmatched. This CDR3 is 16 amino acids long. The CDR3 DNA is TGTGCCAGCAGAGGACTAGCGGGAGGTCTTTACAATGAGCAGTTCTTC. Its protein is CASRGLAGGLYNEQFF.

The chain has TRBV24-1 and TRBJ2-1; D is possibly TRBD1 or TRBD2 (5 bases each). This CDR3 is 17 amino acids long. V gave up 0 bases and J gave up 4 bases, with 15 bases separating them. Germline V gene data show CDR1 as KGHDR and CDR2 as SFDVKD. In DNA form, the CDR3 reads TGTGCCACCAGTGATTTGGAGGGGCAGACCCGTTACAATGAGCAGTTCTTC. It is translated as CATSDLEGQTRYNEQFF.

The rearrangement joins TRBV27 to TRBJ2-1; 9 bases are a match to TRBD2. Germline CDR1 MNHEY, CDR2 SMNVEV (reference sequence). This CDR3 has 13 amino acids. Trimming removed 2 bases from V and 7 bases from J; junction bases left unmatched: 0. The chain's CDR3 is CASSLGLANEQFF. CDR3 nucleotide sequence: TGTGCCAGCAGTTTAGGACTAGCGAATGAGCAGTTCTTC.

V is TRBV7-9 and J is TRBJ1-5, with D tentatively TRBD1 (6 bases). The V gene's germline CDR1 is SEHNR and CDR2 FQNEAQ (reference sequence). V lost 5 bases and J lost 4, with 12 bases in between. The CDR3 has 14 residues. CDR3: CASSVRGGNQPQHF. The CDR3 coding sequence is TGTGCCAGCAGCGTAAGGGGGGGTAATCAGCCCCAGCATTTT.

In nucleotides, the CDR3 is TGTGCAAGTCGCTGTTCGGGACAATACAATGAGCAGTTCTTC. Its protein is CASRCSGQYNEQFF. The chain joins TRBV12-2 to TRBJ2-1; the table's D call of TRBD1 was not tested on the DNA. TRBV12-2 is deemed a pseudogene. This CDR3 region has 14 residues.

This clone came up a few times. This chain connects TRBV4-1 to TRBJ1-1; TRBD1 matches 8 bases. The germline gives CDR1 MGHRA, CDR2 YSYEKL. V was clipped by 1 base and J by 1 base; unmatched bases: 5. The length of the CDR3 is 16 residues. CDR3: CASSQGLGTGNTEAFF. The CDR3, as DNA: TGCGCCAGCAGCCAAGGACTTGGGACAGGGAACACTGAAGCTTTCTTT.

The chain carries TRBV7-2 and TRBJ1-6; D call uncertain. The germline gives CDR1 SGHTA, CDR2 FQGNSA. The CDR3 runs 12 residues. The V end was cut by 2 bases, the J end by 6 bases, with 2 bases between. In nucleotides, the CDR3 is TGTGCCAGCAGCTTAATTAATTCACCCCTCCACTTT. Encoded protein: CASSLINSPLHF.

A single count supports this clone. This chain links TRBV5-4 with TRBJ1-6; tentatively, D is TRBD1 (6 bases). Trimming shortened V by 4 bases and J by 7 bases, and 15 bases separated the two germline ends. Germline V gene data show CDR1 as SGHNT and CDR2 as YYREEE (reference sequence). The CDR3 runs 15 residues. The DNA for the CDR3 is TGTGCCAGCAGCATCCCGGGGGGCGGCAATTCACCCCTCCACTTT. Translation gives CASSIPGGGNSPLHF.

CDR3 in amino acids: CATRRFETQYF. In DNA, the CDR3 is TGTGCCACCCGCCGGTTCGAGACCCAGTACTTC. J is TRBJ2-5 and V is TRBV11-1; D gene uncertain. The ends were cut back, 10 bases at V and 5 bases at J, with 11 bases in the middle. The CDR3 sequence is 11 residues long. Germline V gene lookup returns CDR1 SGHAT and CDR2 FQDESV (reference sequence).

This chain connects TRBV20-1 to TRBJ2-1; either TRBD1 or TRBD2 may supply D (5 bases each). This CDR3 region has 11 residues. V lost 3 bases and J lost 6, with 6 bases in between. Germline values: CDR1 DFQATT, CDR2 SNEGSKA (reference sequence). Here the CDR3 DNA reads TGCAGTGCTAGGGGACCCAATGAGCAGTTCTTC. This translates into CSARGPNEQFF.

This chain joins TRBV4-3 and TRBJ2-5, with TRBD2 identical over 10 bases. The germline V gene encodes CDR1 LGHNA and CDR2 YSLEER. With 0 bases clipped from V and 4 bases from J, the junction kept 8 bases outside the gene matches. The CDR3 contains 17 residues. The DNA of the CDR3 is TGCGCCAGCAGCCAAGATCGAAGCGGGAGGGCCGGAGAGACCCAGTACTTC. Translating gives CASSQDRSGRAGETQYF.

V is TRBV19 and J is TRBJ1-1; 9 nucleotides match TRBD1. With V trimmed by 6 bases and J by 5 bases, 4 bases remained unmatched. Germline V gene data show CDR1 as LNHDA and CDR2 as SQIVND (reference sequence). The CDR3 extends over 13 amino acids. CDR3 protein: CASSQGTGTEAFF. The CDR3 nucleotides are TGTGCCAGTAGCCAAGGGACAGGGACTGAAGCTTTCTTT.

This chain uses TRBV27 with TRBJ2-7; 10 nucleotides line up with TRBD2. V shed 1 base and J 6 bases; nucleotides not matched to a gene: 3. The CDR3 is 14 residues long. Germline loops: CDR1 MNHEY, CDR2 SMNVEV (reference sequence). DNA of the CDR3: TGTGCCAGCAGTTTATTTAGCGGGAGGATCGAGCAGTACTTC. It codes for CASSLFSGRIEQYF.

This sequence joins TRBV7-2 and TRBJ1-2; 7 bases are shared with TRBD1. CDR1 is SGHTA and CDR2 is FQGNSA in the germline V gene. With 0 bases clipped from V and 0 bases from J, the junction kept 1 base outside the gene matches. The CDR3 is made up of 15 amino acids. The CDR3 DNA follows: TGTGCCAGCAGCTTAGCCCAGGGGGCTAACTATGGCTACACCTTC. This codes for CASSLAQGANYGYTF.

The J gene is TRBJ2-7, the V gene TRBV25-1; no definite D call. Germline V gives CDR1 MGHDK, CDR2 SYGVNS. V lost 5 bases to trimming and J lost 5 bases, with 10 bases between them. The CDR3 length is 12 residues. The CDR3 reads CASSWVGDEQYF. CDR3 nucleotides: TGTGCCAGCAGTTGGGTAGGCGACGAGCAGTACTTC.

The chain joins TRBV3-1 (or the pseudogene TRBV3-2) to TRBJ2-5; perhaps TRBD1 as D (6 bases). The germline V and J ends were trimmed by 6 bases and 2 bases, with 16 bases remaining between them. Looked up from germline, CDR1 is LGHDT and CDR2 is YNNKEL (reference sequence). CDR3 length: 15 residues. The CDR3 sequence is CASRLTGTNQETQYF. The CDR3 coding sequence is TGTGCCAGCAGGCTCACCGGGACAAATCAAGAGACCCAGTACTTC.

The chain uses TRBV5-1 and TRBJ1-3, with TRBD1 as a possible D gene (5 bases). The CDR3 consists of 15 residues. Per germline, CDR1 SGHRS and CDR2 YFSETQ. Trimming cost V 3 bases and J 0 bases, with 10 bases left between them. Here the CDR3 reads CASSSTVSSGNTIYF. The CDR3, as DNA: TGCGCCAGCAGCTCGACAGTTAGCTCTGGAAACACCATATATTTT. Filled out from reference TRBV5-1 and TRBJ1-3, the complete variable domain reads KAGVTQTPRYLIKTRGQQVTLSCSPISGHRSVSWYQQTPGQGLQFLFEYFSETQRNKGNFPGRFSGRQFSNSRSEMNVSTLELGDSALYLCASSSTVSSGNTIYFGEGSWLTVV.

The CDR3: CASSAGLAGGETQYF. Here the CDR3 DNA reads TGTGCCAGCAGCGCTGGACTAGCGGGAGGGGAGACCCAGTACTTC. The chain employs TRBV5-6 and TRBJ2-5; 15 bases agree with TRBD2. CDR3 length: 15 amino acids. V gave up 4 bases and J gave up 5 bases; unmatched junction bases: 3. CDR1 is SGHDT, CDR2 YYEEEE, per germline.

The table lists this clone with a few counts. The genes are TRBV24-1 and TRBJ1-2; a weak D match, TRBD1 (5 bases). The V gene's germline CDR1 is KGHDR and CDR2 SFDVKD. Trimming left V 4 bases short and J 4 bases short, with 9 bases between. The CDR3 contains 13 residues. The CDR3 loop reads CATSERQSYGYTF. The DNA of the CDR3 is TGTGCCACCAGTGAGCGACAGTCCTATGGCTACACCTTC.

This clone has just one count. The chain is built from TRBV11-2 and TRBJ2-7, with TRBD2 identical over 9 bases. This CDR3 comprises 16 residues. J gave up 3 bases and V 5 bases, and 11 bases lay outside the gene matches. Germline assignment: CDR1 SGHAT and CDR2 FQNNGV. The CDR3 sequence: CASSPLTSGAHYEQYF. Written as DNA, the CDR3 is TGTGCCAGCAGCCCGCTGACTAGCGGAGCCCACTACGAGCAGTACTTC. The full variable domain, with the rest looked up from reference TRBV11-2 and TRBJ2-7, is EAGVAQSPRYKIIEKRQSVAFWCNPISGHATLYWYQQILGQGPKLLIQFQNNGVVDDSQLPKDRFSAERLKGVDSTLKIQPAKLEDSAVYLCASSPLTSGAHYEQYFGPGTRLTVT.

V usage is TRBV25-1 and J usage is TRBJ1-3; D gene ambiguous. This CDR3 region has 14 residues. Germline CDR1 is MGHDK and CDR2 is SYGVNS. Trimming removed 6 bases at V and 0 bases at J, with 9 bases between. CDR3 sequence (DNA): TGTGCCAGCAGGGACGGAAGCTCTGGAAACACCATATATTTT. Encoded protein: CASRDGSSGNTIYF.

This clone was observed a handful of times. The rearrangement links TRBV7-3 to TRBJ2-1; TRBD2 matches at 10 bases. The CDR3 has 18 residues. Per the germline V gene, CDR1 is SGHTA and CDR2 is FQGTGA. V was pared by 2 bases and J by 5 bases, with 12 bases of the junction left unmatched. CDR3 in amino acids: CASSLGPSGSGGNNEQFF. The DNA for the CDR3 is TGTGCCAGCAGCTTAGGACCTAGCGGGAGTGGTGGAAACAATGAGCAGTTCTTC.

The rearrangement uses TRBV19 and TRBJ2-3; D is unresolved. Per germline, CDR1 LNHDA and CDR2 SQIVND (reference sequence). V gave up 6 bases and J gave up 2 bases, with 6 bases separating them. The CDR3 is made up of 12 amino acids. The CDR3 bases are TGTGCCAGTAGCGCAGACACAGATACGCAGTATTTT. It is translated as CASSADTDTQYF.

CDR3 residues: CASSAQQGVNTEAFF. In DNA form, the CDR3 reads TGTGCCAGCAGCGCGCAACAGGGGGTAAACACTGAAGCTTTCTTT. This chain connects TRBV9 to TRBJ1-1; 8 bases align to TRBD1. Germline V gene lookup returns CDR1 SGDLS and CDR2 YYNGEE. This CDR3 is built from 15 residues. V was clipped by 3 bases and J by 2 bases; unmatched bases: 6.

This clone was seen just once. The chain couples TRBV9 to TRBJ2-5, with a tentative D call TRBD2 (5 bases). V dropped 4 bases and J dropped 7 bases, with 11 bases sitting between them. This CDR3 comprises 12 residues. Germline loops: CDR1 SGDLS, CDR2 YYNGEE. CDR3 DNA sequence: TGTGCCAGCAGCTTCAATGAGGGGACCCAGTACTTC. Translated: CASSFNEGTQYF.

This clone turned up a few times. The chain joins TRBV7-2 to TRBJ1-2; D uncertain. Trimming removed 1 base from V and 2 bases from J, with 8 bases in between. CDR3 length equals 14 residues. Germline CDR1 and CDR2: SGHTA and FQGNSA. CDR3: CASSLGGMNYGYTF. CDR3 coding DNA: TGTGCCAGCAGCTTAGGGGGTATGAACTATGGCTACACCTTC.

The chain joins TRBV7-2 to TRBJ2-7; TRBD1 is a possible D gene (6 bases). Germline CDR1 reads SGHTA; CDR2 reads FQGNSA. Trimming stripped 5 bases from V and 4 bases from J, with 12 bases between. CDR3 size: 13 residues. The CDR3 coding sequence is TGTGCCAGCAGCCAAAGGACAGCATACGAGCAGTACTTC. Translating gives CASSQRTAYEQYF.